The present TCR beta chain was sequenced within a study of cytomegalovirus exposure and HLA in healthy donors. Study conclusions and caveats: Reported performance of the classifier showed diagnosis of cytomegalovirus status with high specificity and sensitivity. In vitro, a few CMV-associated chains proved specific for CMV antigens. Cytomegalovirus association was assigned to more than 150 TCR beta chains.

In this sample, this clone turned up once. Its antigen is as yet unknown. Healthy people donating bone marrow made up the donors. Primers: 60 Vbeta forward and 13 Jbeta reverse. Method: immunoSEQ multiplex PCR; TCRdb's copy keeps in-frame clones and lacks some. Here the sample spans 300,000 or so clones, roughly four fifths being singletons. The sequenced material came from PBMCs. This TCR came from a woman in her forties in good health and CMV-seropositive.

The CDR3 region has the DNA TGTGCCAGCTCACCGACTAGCGGGATTAACACCGGGGAGCTGTTTTTT. Amino acids: CASSPTSGINTGELFF. The chain combines TRBV18 with TRBJ2-2; 11 nucleotides line up with TRBD2. After removal of 3 bases from V and 2 bases from J, the junction contained 2 bases not matched to a gene. In germline, CDR1 is KGHSH, CDR2 LQKENI. The CDR3 extends over 16 amino acids.